By frequency in the sample, the clone carrying this T cell receptor (beta chain) is medium-sized. Antigen specificity is unknown. Patients had received no treatment of any kind before thyroid surgery. Germline CDR1 is ENHRY and CDR2 is SYGVKD. Trimming removed 11 bases at V and 2 bases at J, with 13 bases between. The CDR3 has 12 residues. The data originate from a study of metastatic and nonmetastatic thyroid tumors. About the study: Repertoire comparisons spanned blood and tumor or nodule tissue from malignant and benign thyroid patients. Notes on the study in general: Benign nodules were reported to have significantly lower TCR beta diversity than malignant thyroid tumors, in blood and tumor.

The authors' processing: The study's classifier, a distant-metastasis tool for papillary thyroid cancer, was built using CDR3 differences across clinicopathological groups. Via MiXCR, TCRdb re-called the PCR reads. The authors' filters were not applied to this entry. The sample consists of approximately 16,000 clones, around 13% of them appearing once. The gene calls are TRBV10-3 and TRBJ2-7, with unresolved D. Input material: blood. The clonotype was recovered from a female donor with papillary thyroid cancer or a benign thyroid nodule (not recorded which). Some clones in this sample may be carry-over from other donors' samples. The CDR3 DNA reads TGTGCCGTCCAGGCCTCCACCTACGAGCAGTACTTC. This encodes CAVQASTYEQYF.